The 26 T cell receptor beta chains below come from one sample, sequenced in a study of shared clonotypes between healthy human individuals. The protocol was immunoSEQ multiplex PCR, while the TCRdb copy is restricted to in-frame clones and leaves out a portion. This repertoire shows 2 million to 2.5 million clones, 85% to 95% found once; its top ten account for around 0.38%. The sample consisted of naive CD4+ T cells from PBMCs. The sample's subset: CD45RA+ positively selected. The receptors stem from a man in his late teens or twenties in good health. Some clones in this sample may be carry-over from other donors' samples.

The V call is TRBV28, the J call TRBJ2-1; 8 bases match TRBD2. Germline-derived CDR1 and CDR2 are MDHEN and SYDVKM. This CDR3 has 14 residues. Trimming cost V 8 bases and J 9 bases; bases outside gene matches: 12. CDR3 in amino acids: CASRGTSFGGEQFF. CDR3 DNA: TGTGCCAGCCGAGGGACTAGTTTTGGGGGTGAGCAGTTCTTC. Based on the CDR3 plus reference TRBV28 and TRBJ2-1, the full variable domain is DVKVTQSSRYLVKRTGEKVFLECVQDMDHENMFWYRQDPGLGLRLIYFSYDVKMKEKGDIPEGYSVSREKKERFSLILESASTNQTSMYLCASRGTSFGGEQFFGPGTRLTVL.

This sequence joins TRBV28 and TRBJ2-7; TRBD1 matches at 8 bases. V dropped 2 bases and J dropped 5; count of bases not matched to a gene: 11. This CDR3 is 16 amino acids long. Germline CDR1 MDHEN, CDR2 SYDVKM. CDR3 DNA: TGTGCCAGCAGTTTACCCGAGACAGGGGTGAGGAACGAGCAGTACTTC. Translating gives CASSLPETGVRNEQYF.

The chain has TRBV10-3 and TRBJ2-7, with no clear D. The V end lost 2 bases, the J end lost 5 bases, and 13 bases lay between the germline ends. Germline CDR1 and CDR2: ENHRY and SYGVKD. The CDR3 sequence is 14 residues long. CDR3 loop: CAISENDRPHEQYF. CDR3 nucleotides: TGTGCCATCAGTGAGAATGATAGACCCCACGAGCAGTACTTC.

Worth noting for this clone: Other DNA sequences in the sample encode the same CDR3. The chain combines TRBV28 with TRBJ2-7; TRBD1 might be the D (6 bases). CDR3 length: 12 residues. Per germline, CDR1 MDHEN and CDR2 SYDVKM. With 7 bases removed from V and 0 bases from J, the gap between germline ends came to 7 bases. The CDR3 sequence: CASKTGSYEQYF. In DNA, the CDR3 is TGTGCCAGCAAGACAGGCTCCTACGAGCAGTACTTC.

The rearrangement joins TRBV6-4 to TRBJ2-3, with 7 bases matching TRBD2. The CDR3 totals 15 residues. From germline, CDR1 is MRHNA and CDR2 SNTAGT. V gave up 2 bases and J gave up 4 bases; unmatched junction bases: 6. The CDR3 sequence: CASSDAQGGADTQYF. The DNA of the CDR3 is TGTGCCAGCAGTGACGCCCAGGGAGGGGCAGATACGCAGTATTTT.

The V and J genes are TRBV4-1 and TRBJ2-3, with unresolved D. Trimming pared 1 base from V and 2 bases from J, leaving 7 bases between. Germline assignment: CDR1 MGHRA and CDR2 YSYEKL. The CDR3 runs to 14 residues. The CDR3 bases are TGCGCCAGCAGCCAAGTTGTCTTCACAGATACGCAGTATTTT. Its protein product is CASSQVVFTDTQYF.

The chain uses TRBV9 and TRBJ2-7; 9 positions agree with TRBD2. This CDR3 is 13 amino acids long. V lost 10 bases to trimming and J lost 3 bases; unmatched junction nucleotides: 8. Germline V CDR1 and CDR2: SGDLS, YYNGEE. CDR3 in DNA: TGTGCCTGCTCCGGGACTAGCTGCTACGAGCAGTACTTC. It specifies CACSGTSCYEQYF.

Only one count was recorded for this clone. The chain recombines TRBV7-2 with TRBJ1-4; 8 bases fit TRBD1. The germline V gene has CDR1 SGHTA and CDR2 FQGNSA. The length of the CDR3 is 18 residues. Trimming cost V 4 bases and J 5 bases; bases outside gene matches: 15. The CDR3, as DNA: TGTGCCAGCAGCTCCTCCAGGGGGCGGCCCCTAGTCAATGAAAAACTGTTTTTT. This translates into CASSSSRGRPLVNEKLFF.

The gene calls are TRBV7-3 and TRBJ2-7; D is undetermined. Trimming left V 2 bases short and J 3 bases short, with 5 bases between. CDR1 is SGHTA and CDR2 is FQGTGA in the germline V gene. The CDR3 sequence is 12 residues long. CDR3 sequence reads: CASSLGDYEQYF. In nucleotides, the CDR3 is TGTGCCAGCAGCTTAGGGGACTACGAGCAGTACTTC.

This clone was found once. The rearrangement uses TRBV18 and TRBJ2-1, with TRBD2 matching 8 bases. The CDR3 covers 17 residues. The V and J ends lost 1 base and 0 bases, in that order; junction bases with no gene match: 5. Germline V gene lookup returns CDR1 KGHSH and CDR2 LQKENI. CDR3 residues: CASSPLLSGISYNEQFF. CDR3 sequence (DNA): TGTGCCAGCTCACCACTCCTTAGCGGGATCTCCTACAATGAGCAGTTCTTC.

Regarding this clone: An end of the junction does not agree with germline; a read error may underlie this. This chain connects TRBV5-1 to TRBJ2-2; weak D call: TRBD2 (6 bases). This CDR3 is built from 15 residues. Germline V gives CDR1 SGHRS, CDR2 YFSETQ. The CDR3 spells CASSLDGGNAGELFF. For the CDR3, the DNA is TGCGCCAGCAGCTTGGACGGAGGGAACGCCGGGGAGCTGTTTTTT.

The chain has TRBV7-3 and TRBJ1-2; weak D call: TRBD1 (6 bases). Germline V CDR1 and CDR2: SGHTA, FQGTGA. Trimming removed 6 bases at V and 4 bases at J, with 15 bases between. CDR3 length equals 14 residues. The DNA of the CDR3 is TGTGCCAGCAGTCCCGCCGGGGGCACCTATGGCTACACCTTC. It is translated as CASSPAGGTYGYTF.

V and J are TRBV23-1 and TRBJ2-7; weak D call: TRBD1 (6 bases). TRBV23-1 is an ORF; its function is uncertain. The CDR3 sequence is 14 residues long. The V and J ends lost 2 bases and 2 bases respectively, with 10 bases between them. CDR3 loop: CASSQTGITYEQYF. The CDR3 bases are TGCGCCAGCAGTCAAACAGGGATTACCTACGAGCAGTACTTC.

This sequence joins TRBV6-6 and TRBJ2-5, with a possible D match to TRBD2 (5 bases). The CDR3 runs to 15 residues. The V gene lost 7 bases and the J gene lost 5 bases, with 20 bases spanning the gap. Germline V gene data show CDR1 as MNHNY and CDR2 as SVGAGI (reference sequence). The CDR3 DNA sequence: TGTGCCAGCACCTACAGACTCGCCCGAGGGGAGACCCAGTACTTC. Translated, it gives CASTYRLARGETQYF.

The rearrangement uses TRBV7-8 and TRBJ1-2; 7 nucleotides line up with TRBD1. The CDR3 sequence is 15 residues long. V lost 5 bases to trimming and J lost 2 bases; unmatched junction nucleotides: 8. CDR1 is SGHVS and CDR2 is FQNEAQ in the germline V gene. The CDR3 protein is CASSARDSLNYGYTF. The CDR3 nucleotides are TGTGCCAGCAGCGCACGGGACAGTTTAAACTATGGCTACACCTTC.

The gene calls are TRBV9 and TRBJ2-5, with 10 bases aligning to TRBD2. The germline V gene has CDR1 SGDLS and CDR2 YYNGEE. This CDR3 contains 16 residues. Trimming took 3 bases from V and 3 from J; bases not matched to a gene: 8. The CDR3 DNA is TGTGCCAGCAGCGCTGCGACTAGCGGGTATGAAGAGACCCAGTACTTC. This gives the protein CASSAATSGYEETQYF. The full variable domain, completed using reference TRBV9 and TRBJ2-5, is DSGVTQTPKHLITATGQRVTLRCSPRSGDLSVYWYQQSLDQGLQFLIQYYNGEERAKGNILERFSAQQFPDLHSELNLSSLELGDSALYFCASSAATSGYEETQYFGPGTRLLVL.

This chain connects TRBV5-1 to TRBJ2-7, with 10 bases identical to TRBD1. The junction had 11 bases not matched to a gene; V was cut back by 4 bases and J by 7 bases. CDR3 length: 15 amino acids. CDR1 and CDR2 (germline): SGHRS, YFSETQ. This CDR3 reads CASSGGTGVAWEQYF. DNA of the CDR3: TGCGCCAGCAGCGGCGGGACAGGGGTAGCTTGGGAGCAGTACTTC.

V usage is TRBV5-4 and J usage is TRBJ2-3, with 12 bases identical to TRBD2. The V gene end was trimmed by 2 bases and the J gene end by 11 bases; junction bases not matched to a gene: 9. Germline-derived CDR1 and CDR2 are SGHNT and YYREEE (reference sequence). The CDR3 loop spans 15 amino acids. CDR3 in amino acids: CASSFASGRAGEQYF. CDR3 in DNA: TGTGCCAGCAGCTTCGCTAGCGGGAGGGCCGGGGAGCAGTATTTT.

This chain uses TRBV5-8 with TRBJ2-7; maybe TRBD1 (6 bases). Between the trimmed V and J ends, which lost 1 base and 2 bases, there was a span of 13 bases. This CDR3 has 15 amino acids. Per the germline V gene, CDR1 is SGHTS and CDR2 is YDEGEE. CDR3 loop: CASSLLGQGTYEQYF. In nucleotides, the CDR3 is TGTGCCAGCAGCTTGTTGGGCCAGGGGACCTACGAGCAGTACTTC.

The chain combines TRBV7-2 with TRBJ2-6; D uncertain. The length of the CDR3 is 14 residues. V lost 10 bases to trimming and J lost 1 base, with 11 bases between them. Germline-derived CDR1 and CDR2 are SGHTA and FQGNSA. Here the CDR3 reads CATNIDSGANVLTF. Written as DNA, the CDR3 is TGTGCCACCAACATCGATTCTGGGGCCAACGTCCTGACTTTC.

The chain recombines TRBV27 with TRBJ2-7, with 9 bases lining up with TRBD2. V lost 2 bases, J lost 4 bases, and 6 bases stayed unmatched. This CDR3 is built from 15 residues. The germline CDR1 and CDR2 sequences are MNHEY and SMNVEV (reference sequence). CDR3 amino acids: CASSLIGTSLYEQYF. CDR3 nucleotide sequence: TGTGCCAGCAGTTTAATTGGGACTAGCCTTTACGAGCAGTACTTC.

The chain recombines TRBV2 with TRBJ1-5, with no clear D. Germline assignment: CDR1 SNHLY and CDR2 FYNNEI. The ends were cut back, 5 bases at V and 3 bases at J, with 11 bases in the middle. This CDR3 has 14 residues. CDR3 in amino acids: CASSPNVFNQPQHF. CDR3 bases: TGTGCCAGCAGTCCAAATGTATTCAATCAGCCCCAGCATTTT. The entire variable domain, with the rest obtained from reference TRBV2 and TRBJ1-5, is as follows: EPEVTQTPSHQVTQMGQEVILRCVPISNHLYFYWYRQILGQKVEFLVSFYNNEISEKSEIFDDQFSVERPDGSNFTLKIRSTKLEDSAMYFCASSPNVFNQPQHFGDGTRLSIL.

The V and J genes are TRBV29-1 and TRBJ2-1; the D is unclear. Between the trimmed V and J ends, which lost 7 bases and 8 bases, there was a span of 18 bases. CDR3 length: 13 residues. CDR1 SQVTM and CDR2 ANQGSEA come from the germline V gene. This CDR3 reads CSASRVMKYEQFF. CDR3 bases: TGCAGCGCTTCTCGGGTTATGAAATATGAGCAGTTCTTC.

This clone was detected a few times. The chain has TRBV14 and TRBJ2-3; unclear D gene. CDR3 size: 15 residues. V was pared by 4 bases and J by 6 bases, with 17 bases between. Looked up from germline, CDR1 is SGHDN and CDR2 is FVKESK. For the CDR3, the DNA is TGTGCCAGCAGCCCATCCGGGTCCCGCAGTGATACGCAGTATTTT. It is translated as CASSPSGSRSDTQYF. Together with reference TRBV14 and TRBJ2-3, the CDR3 gives the full variable domain: EAGVTQFPSHSVIEKGQTVTLRCDPISGHDNLYWYRRVMGKEIKFLLHFVKESKQDESGMPNNRFLAERTGGTYSTLKVQPAELEDSGVYFCASSPSGSRSDTQYFGPGTRLTVL.

This chain joins TRBV7-9 and TRBJ1-2; 10 nucleotides match TRBD1. Germline V gene lookup returns CDR1 SEHNR and CDR2 FQNEAQ (reference sequence). After removal of 2 bases from V and 2 bases from J, the junction contained 8 bases not matched to a gene. CDR3 length equals 17 residues. CDR3 in amino acids: CASSLLWRQGANYGYTF. CDR3 coding DNA: TGTGCCAGCAGCTTATTATGGCGACAGGGGGCAAACTATGGCTACACCTTC.

This chain uses TRBV5-6 with TRBJ1-5, with 9 bases aligning to TRBD1. The V segment lost 3 bases and the J segment 4 bases; nucleotides outside the gene matches: 5. Germline V gene lookup returns CDR1 SGHDT and CDR2 YYEEEE. This CDR3 spans 15 amino acids. The CDR3 DNA sequence: TGTGCCAGCAGCTCGTTACAGGGGGCTAATCAGCCCCAGCATTTT. Protein sequence: CASSSLQGANQPQHF.